These T cell receptor beta chains were read from a single sample in a study of CD8+ T cells in alopecia areata. Sequencing was performed with immunoSEQ multiplex PCR; in TCRdb, only in-frame clones are kept and a portion is missing. In the table there are more than 200,000 clones, approximately 61% of which are singletons. Sequencing was performed on CD4+ T cells sorted from blood, taken at week 0. The receptors originated from a human donor with alopecia areata. Each CDR3 is given with its conserved first and last residue. A D gene is named only where the DNA matches it firmly. Rows may omit the clone size; those that give it use once, few, many or a size class.

size | J | V | D | DNA | CDR3
NA | TRBJ2-3 | TRBV7-9 | NA | TGTGCCAGCGGCTCTACCCTAGGGGGGATTAGCACAGATACGCAGTATTTT | CASGSTLGGISTDTQYF
NA | TRBJ2-5 | TRBV5-4 | NA | TGTGCCAGCAGCTTGGGGCAGCAAGAGACCCAGTACTTC | CASSLGQQETQYF
NA | TRBJ1-6 | TRBV4-3 | NA | TGCGCCAGCAGCCAAGAGAGGTGGGGATCACCCCTCCACTTT | CASSQERWGSPLHF
NA | TRBJ1-2 | TRBV6-5 | NA | TGTGCCAGCAGCCCGACGTGGACAGATGGCTACACCTTC | CASSPTWTDGYTF
few | TRBJ2-7 | TRBV20-1 | NA | TGCAGTGCTGACAGCTCCTACGAGCAGTACTTC | CSADSSYEQYF
NA | TRBJ2-3 | TRBV29-1 | TRBD2 | TGCAGCGTTGCCTTACTAGCGGGCAGCACAGATACGCAGTATTTT | CSVALLAGSTDTQYF
few | TRBJ1-1 | TRBV30 | TRBD1 | TGTGCCTGGAGTGTCCGGGACAGGGGGCCCGCTTACACTGAAGCTTTCTTT | CAWSVRDRGPAYTEAFF
NA | TRBJ2-4 | TRBV30 | NA | TGTGCCTGGAGTGGAGATATGGGGTGGGTCAAAAACATTCAGTACTTC | CAWSGDMGWVKNIQYF
NA | TRBJ2-1 | TRBV29-1 | NA | TGCAGCGTTGACACAGGATTTCGGTTCTTC | CSVDTGFRFF
NA | TRBJ2-2 | TRBV4-2 | NA | TGTGCCAGCAGCTGGCCTTCGAACCCCGACACCGGGGAGCTGTTTTTT | CASSWPSNPDTGELFF
NA | TRBJ2-3 | TRBV30 | NA | TGTGCCTGGAGCCCGCCCGTGGCCACACCAGATACGCAGTATTTT | CAWSPPVATPDTQYF
NA | TRBJ2-2 | TRBV7-2 | NA | TGTGCCAGCAGCTTAGCGAAGTCCCTCGGGGAGCTGTTTTTT | CASSLAKSLGELFF
NA | TRBJ2-1 | TRBV7-9 | TRBD2 | TGTGCCAGCGGGCTGGGACTAGCGGGGGTCGGTGAGCAGTTCTTC | CASGLGLAGVGEQFF
NA | TRBJ1-2 | TRBV7-9 | NA | TGTGCCAGCAGCTTAGGGCCGAGGGGCTACACCTTC | CASSLGPRGYTF
NA | TRBJ1-3 | TRBV30 | NA | TGTGCCTGGAGTGTAACGGTGCCCGGAAACACCATATATTTT | CAWSVTVPGNTIYF
once | TRBJ2-5 | TRBV19 | NA | TGTGCCAGTAGTATTATTGCCGTGAGGGGATACGAGACCCAGTACTTC | CASSIIAVRGYETQYF
few | TRBJ1-2 | TRBV10-3 | NA | TGTGCCATCAGTATAATACAGGGAATAAACTATGGCTACACCTTC | CAISIIQGINYGYTF
few | TRBJ2-7 | TRBV18 | NA | TGTGCCAGCTCACCAGGAAAAGTCACCTACGAGCAGTACTTC | CASSPGKVTYEQYF
NA | TRBJ2-3 | TRBV6-6 | NA | TGTGCCAGCAGTTACCGGGTAGCAGATACGCAGTATTTT | CASSYRVADTQYF
NA | TRBJ2-7 | TRBV30 | NA | TGTGCCGTAGGGGGAGGCGAGCAGTACTTC | CAVGGGEQYF
NA | TRBJ2-5 | TRBV29-1 | NA | TGCAGCGTTGCGGCGGTTAACCAAGAGACCCAGTACTTC | CSVAAVNQETQYF
few | TRBJ2-7 | TRBV29-1 | NA | TGCAGCGTGGGGGACTCTAGGGTCTACGAGCAGTACTTC | CSVGDSRVYEQYF
NA | TRBJ2-3 | TRBV5-1 | NA | TGCGCCAGCAGCGCCCAGACCCAAAGCACAGATACGCAGTATTTT | CASSAQTQSTDTQYF
NA | TRBJ2-1 | TRBV4-3 | TRBD2 | TGCGCCAGCAGCCAAGGACTGGGACTAGCGGGGGGCCAGGGGGAGCAGTTCTTC | CASSQGLGLAGGQGEQFF
few | TRBJ2-3 | TRBV10-3 | NA | TGTGCCATCAGTGAGCCGCGCTTGAGACAGACCGATACGCAGTATTTT | CAISEPRLRQTDTQYF